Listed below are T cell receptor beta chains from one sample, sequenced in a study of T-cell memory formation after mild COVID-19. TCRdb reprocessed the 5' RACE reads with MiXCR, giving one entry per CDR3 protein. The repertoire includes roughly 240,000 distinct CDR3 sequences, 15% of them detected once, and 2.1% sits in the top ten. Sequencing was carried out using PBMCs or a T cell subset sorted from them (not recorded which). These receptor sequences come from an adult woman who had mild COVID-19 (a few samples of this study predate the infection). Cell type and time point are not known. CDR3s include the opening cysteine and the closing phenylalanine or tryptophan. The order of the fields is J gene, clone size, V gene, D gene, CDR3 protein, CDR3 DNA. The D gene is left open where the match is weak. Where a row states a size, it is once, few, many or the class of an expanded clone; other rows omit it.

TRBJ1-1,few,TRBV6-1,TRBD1,CASSDPGQGLDTEAFF,TGTGCCAGCAGTGATCCGGGACAGGGTCTGGACACTGAAGCTTTCTTT
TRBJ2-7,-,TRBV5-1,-,CASSLDSNTYEQYF,TGCGCCAGCAGCTTGGACAGTAACACCTACGAGCAGTACTTC
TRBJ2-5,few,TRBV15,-,CATSRAPGGRETQYF,TGTGCCACCAGCAGAGCCCCGGGTGGAAGAGAGACCCAGTACTTC
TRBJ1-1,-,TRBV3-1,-,CASSPRDGAEAFF,TGTGCCAGCAGCCCTCGGGACGGAGCTGAAGCTTTCTTT
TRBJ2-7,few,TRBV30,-,CAWSTGSYEQYF,TGTGCCTGGAGTACCGGGAGCTACGAGCAGTACTTC
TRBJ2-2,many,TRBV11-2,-,CASSPLLNTGELFF,TGTGCCAGCAGCCCCCTACTAAACACCGGGGAGCTGTTTTTT
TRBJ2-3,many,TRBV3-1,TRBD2,CASSRRVLAGGPSTDTQYF,TGTGCCAGCAGCCGAAGAGTCTTAGCGGGGGGGCCAAGCACAGATACGCAGTATTTT
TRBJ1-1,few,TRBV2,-,CASSDFGSWPEAFF,TGTGCCAGCAGTGACTTTGGCAGCTGGCCTGAAGCTTTCTTT
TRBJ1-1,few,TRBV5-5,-,CASSQTAMNTEAFF,TGTGCCAGCAGTCAGACGGCCATGAACACTGAAGCTTTCTTT
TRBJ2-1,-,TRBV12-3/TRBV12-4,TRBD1,CASSGTGGPNEQFF,TGTGCCAGCAGTGGGACAGGGGGCCCCAATGAGCAGTTCTTC
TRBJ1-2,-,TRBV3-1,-,CASSQDFGYGYTF,TGTGCCAGCAGCCAAGATTTCGGCTATGGCTACACCTTC
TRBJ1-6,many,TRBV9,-,CASSPRTSLNSPLHF,TGTGCCAGCAGCCCCCGGACGAGCCTAAATTCACCCCTCCACTTT
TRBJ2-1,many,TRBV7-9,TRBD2,CASRYSGGPYNEQFF,TGTGCCAGCAGATACAGCGGGGGCCCCTACAATGAGCAGTTCTTC
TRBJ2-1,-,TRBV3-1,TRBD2,CASSLWKGSGDNEQFF,TGTGCCAGCAGCCTTTGGAAGGGTAGCGGGGACAATGAGCAGTTCTTC
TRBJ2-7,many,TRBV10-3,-,CAISGGGGQNYEQYF,TGTGCCATCAGTGGTGGAGGGGGACAGAACTACGAGCAGTACTTC
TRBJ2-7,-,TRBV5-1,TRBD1,CASSAGQGATYEQYF,TGCGCCAGCAGCGCGGGCCAGGGGGCGACCTACGAGCAGTACTTC
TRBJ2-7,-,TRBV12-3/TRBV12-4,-,CASGAVYEQYF,TGTGCCAGCGGGGCAGTTTACGAGCAGTACTTC
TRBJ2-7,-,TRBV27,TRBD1,CASSLGWGTGGSYEQYF,TGTGCCAGCAGTTTAGGGTGGGGGACAGGGGGCTCCTACGAGCAGTACTTC
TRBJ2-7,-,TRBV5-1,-,CASSLTVLAGQVEQYF,TGCGCCAGCAGCTTGACAGTTTTAGCCGGCCAAGTGGAGCAGTACTTC
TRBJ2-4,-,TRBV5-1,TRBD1,CASSRDRASRAKNIQYF,TGCGCCAGCAGCCGGGACAGGGCCAGTCGAGCCAAAAACATTCAGTACTTC
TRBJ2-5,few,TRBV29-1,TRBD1,CSVDPGGGRGTQYF,TGCAGCGTTGATCCAGGGGGCGGCCGGGGGACCCAGTACTTC
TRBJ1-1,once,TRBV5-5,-,CASSLLVTHNTEAFF,TGTGCCAGCAGCTTGTTGGTGACACACAACACTGAAGCTTTCTTT
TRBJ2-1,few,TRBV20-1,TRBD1,CSASWTGGHEQFF,TGCAGTGCCTCCTGGACAGGGGGCCATGAGCAGTTCTTC
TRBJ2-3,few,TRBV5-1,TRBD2,CASQSSGRVTDTQYF,TGCGCCAGCCAGTCTAGCGGGAGGGTCACAGATACGCAGTATTTT
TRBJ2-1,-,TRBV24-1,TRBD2,CATSDSRGTSGHNEQFF,TGTGCCACCAGTGATTCGAGGGGGACTAGCGGACACAATGAGCAGTTCTTC
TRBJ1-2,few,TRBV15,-,CATSRYTKTNYGYTF,TGTGCCACCAGCAGGTACACGAAGACTAACTATGGCTACACCTTC
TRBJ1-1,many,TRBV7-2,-,CASSLSRNTEAFF,TGTGCCAGCAGCTTATCCAGAAACACTGAAGCTTTCTTT
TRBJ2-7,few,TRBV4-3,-,CASSQDPDSTYEQYF,TGCGCCAGCAGCCAAGATCCCGACAGTACCTACGAGCAGTACTTC
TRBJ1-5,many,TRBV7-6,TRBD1,CASSPQGNQPQHF,TGTGCCAGCAGTCCACAGGGGAATCAGCCCCAGCATTTT
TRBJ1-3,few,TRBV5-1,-,CASSLDSLTVGNTIYF,TGCGCCAGCAGCTTGGACTCGTTGACAGTGGGAAACACCATATATTTT
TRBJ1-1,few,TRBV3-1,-,CASSRADTNTEAFF,TGTGCCAGCAGCCGCGCCGACACGAACACTGAAGCTTTCTTT
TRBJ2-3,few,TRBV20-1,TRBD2,CSARRLAGTFTDTQYF,TGCAGTGCTCGGCGACTAGCGGGAACTTTCACAGATACGCAGTATTTT
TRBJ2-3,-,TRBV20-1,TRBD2,CSLERGARNTDTQYF,TGCAGCTTGGAGCGGGGCGCAAGAAACACAGATACGCAGTATTTT
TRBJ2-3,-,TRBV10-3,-,CAISEWASDTQYF,TGTGCCATCAGTGAATGGGCCTCAGATACGCAGTATTTT
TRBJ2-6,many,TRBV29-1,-,CSVSTGANVLTF,TGCAGCGTTTCAACCGGGGCCAACGTCCTGACTTTC
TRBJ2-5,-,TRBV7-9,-,CASSLPLSGKVSETQYF,TGTGCCAGCAGCTTACCGTTGTCAGGGAAAGTTTCAGAGACCCAGTACTTC
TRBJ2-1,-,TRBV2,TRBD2,CASSSIGLAGDEQFF,TGTGCCAGCAGTTCCATCGGCCTAGCGGGAGATGAGCAGTTCTTC
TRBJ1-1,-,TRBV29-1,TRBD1,CSVRGTGNTEAFF,TGCAGCGTCCGAGGGACAGGGAACACTGAAGCTTTCTTT
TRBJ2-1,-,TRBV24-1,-,CATSDLAGAYNEQFF,TGTGCCACCAGTGATTTGGCAGGGGCCTACAATGAGCAGTTCTTC
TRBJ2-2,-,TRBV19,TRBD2,CASGPSGKNGELFF,TGTGCCAGCGGGCCTAGCGGGAAGAACGGGGAGCTGTTTTTT
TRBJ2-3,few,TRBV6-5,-,CASRAGWADTQYF,TGTGCCAGCAGGGCCGGATGGGCAGATACGCAGTATTTT
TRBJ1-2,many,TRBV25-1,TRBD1,CASSDDSQGARGYTF,TGTGCCAGCAGTGACGACTCTCAGGGGGCGCGGGGCTACACCTTC
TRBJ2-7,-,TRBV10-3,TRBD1,CATTDRGYEQYF,TGTGCCACCACGGACAGGGGTTACGAGCAGTACTTC
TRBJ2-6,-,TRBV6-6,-,CASSSKDVSGANVLTF,TGTGCCAGCAGTTCCAAAGATGTTTCTGGGGCCAACGTCCTGACTTTC
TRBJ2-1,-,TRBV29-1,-,CSTRAQSQEQFF,TGCAGCACCAGGGCGCAATCTCAGGAGCAGTTCTTC